This passage covers 9 T cell receptor beta chains from one sample sequenced in a study of control samples from healthy donors and cancer patients. Method: immunoSEQ multiplex PCR; TCRdb's copy keeps in-frame clones and lacks some. The table has around 180,000 clones, 94% seen once. The sequenced sample was blood. The receptors shown here come from a young woman in good health.

V is TRBV10-3 and J is TRBJ2-7; TRBD2 might be the D (5 bases). The CDR3 spans 14 residues. Trimming took off 3 bases at V and 4 bases at J, with 13 bases between the two ends. Germline values: CDR1 ENHRY, CDR2 SYGVKD. The CDR3 DNA follows: TGTGCCATCAGTGATGACCTAGCTGGGTACGAGCAGTACTTC. This gives the protein CAISDDLAGYEQYF.

This clone appeared once. V is TRBV10-3 and J is TRBJ2-1; no clear D gene. Germline loops: CDR1 ENHRY, CDR2 SYGVKD. V lost 2 bases to trimming and J lost 7 bases, with 6 bases between them. The CDR3 extends over 12 amino acids. The CDR3 here is CAISEPSNEQFF. The CDR3 DNA is TGTGCCATCAGTGAGCCTTCAAATGAGCAGTTCTTC.

Only a few counts were recorded for this clone. The V gene is TRBV11-2, the J gene TRBJ2-2; tentatively, D is TRBD2 (6 bases). The CDR3 length is 16 residues. Germline assignment: CDR1 SGHAT and CDR2 FQNNGV. With 2 bases removed from V and 6 bases from J, the gap between germline ends came to 16 bases. The CDR3 DNA sequence: TGTGCCAGCAGCTTACCGTTGGGAGGAGGGTCCGGGGAGCTGTTTTTT. This encodes CASSLPLGGGSGELFF.

This sequence joins TRBV3-1 (or the pseudogene TRBV3-2) and TRBJ1-6, with a weak D call TRBD1 (6 bases). The length of the CDR3 is 14 residues. Germline V gene sequence: CDR1 LGHDT, CDR2 YNNKEL (reference sequence). V lost 1 base and J 9 bases, leaving 10 bases between the germline ends. The DNA of the CDR3 is TGTGCCAGCAGCCAAGTCCAGGGGCCTTCACCCCTCCACTTT. Amino acid sequence: CASSQVQGPSPLHF.

The gene calls are TRBV10-3 and TRBJ2-7; TRBD1 is a possible D gene (5 bases). CDR1 and CDR2 (germline): ENHRY, SYGVKD. Trimming cost V 4 bases and J 3 bases, with 10 bases left between them. The CDR3 runs to 13 residues. CDR3 residues: CAISGGRDYEQYF. The CDR3, as DNA: TGTGCCATCAGTGGGGGCAGGGACTACGAGCAGTACTTC.

V gene TRBV11-3 combines with J gene TRBJ1-1; possibly TRBD1 for D (5 bases). The length of the CDR3 is 18 residues. V lost 1 base and J 0 bases, leaving 18 bases between the germline ends. The germline V gene has CDR1 SGHNT and CDR2 YENEEA. CDR3 nucleotide sequence: TGTGCCAGCAGCTTAGCGGACTGGGGAAGGGGCATGAACACTGAAGCTTTCTTT. This gives the protein CASSLADWGRGMNTEAFF.

This sequence joins TRBV11-2 and TRBJ1-4; TRBD1 aligns across 8 bases. Germline V CDR1 and CDR2: SGHAT, FQNNGV. V trimming: 5 bases; J trimming: 3 bases; junction bases outside the gene matches: 5. The length of the CDR3 is 15 residues. The DNA of the CDR3 is TGTGCCAGCAGCACCCGGACAGGGTCTAATGAAAAACTGTTTTTT. It translates to CASSTRTGSNEKLFF.

The rearrangement joins TRBV6-5 to TRBJ1-3; D may be TRBD1 (5 bases). The CDR3 is 14 amino acids. The germline V gene encodes CDR1 MNHEY and CDR2 SVGAGI. V shed 6 bases and J shed 2 bases, with 11 bases lying between them. This CDR3 is CASSRGDAGNTIYF. The CDR3 DNA follows: TGTGCCAGCAGCAGAGGGGATGCTGGAAACACCATATATTTT.

The chain carries TRBV20-1 and TRBJ2-3, with 12 nucleotides matching TRBD2. Trimming removed 3 bases from V and 4 bases from J; junction bases left unmatched: 14. CDR3 length equals 18 residues. Looked up from germline, CDR1 is DFQATT and CDR2 is SNEGSKA (reference sequence). The CDR3 here is CSASARGRTSGTADTQYF. CDR3 bases: TGCAGTGCTAGTGCCAGGGGGCGGACTAGCGGGACCGCAGATACGCAGTATTTT.